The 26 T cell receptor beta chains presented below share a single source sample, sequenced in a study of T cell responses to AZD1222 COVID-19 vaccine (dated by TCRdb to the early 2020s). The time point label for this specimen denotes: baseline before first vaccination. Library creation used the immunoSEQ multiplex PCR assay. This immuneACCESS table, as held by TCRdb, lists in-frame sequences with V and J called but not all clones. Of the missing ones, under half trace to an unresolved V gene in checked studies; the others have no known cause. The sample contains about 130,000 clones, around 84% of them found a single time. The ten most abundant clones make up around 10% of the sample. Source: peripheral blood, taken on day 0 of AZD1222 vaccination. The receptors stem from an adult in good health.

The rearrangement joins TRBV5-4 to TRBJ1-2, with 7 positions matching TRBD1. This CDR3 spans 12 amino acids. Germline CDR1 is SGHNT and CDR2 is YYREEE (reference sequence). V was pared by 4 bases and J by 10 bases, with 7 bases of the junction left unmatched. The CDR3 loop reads CASSIDRDVYTF. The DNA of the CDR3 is TGTGCCAGCAGCATAGACAGGGATGTCTACACCTTC.

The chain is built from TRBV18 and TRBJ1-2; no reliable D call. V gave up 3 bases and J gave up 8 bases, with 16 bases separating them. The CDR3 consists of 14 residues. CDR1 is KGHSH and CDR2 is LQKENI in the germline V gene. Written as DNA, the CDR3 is TGTGCCAGCTCACCGAACCTTGACCTATGGGGCTACACCTTC. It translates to CASSPNLDLWGYTF.

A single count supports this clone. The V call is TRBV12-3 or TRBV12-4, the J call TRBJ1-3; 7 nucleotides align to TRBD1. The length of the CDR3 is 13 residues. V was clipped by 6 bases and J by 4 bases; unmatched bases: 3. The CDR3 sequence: CASRGTAGNTIYF. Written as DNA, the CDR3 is TGTGCCAGCAGGGGGACAGCAGGAAACACCATATATTTT.

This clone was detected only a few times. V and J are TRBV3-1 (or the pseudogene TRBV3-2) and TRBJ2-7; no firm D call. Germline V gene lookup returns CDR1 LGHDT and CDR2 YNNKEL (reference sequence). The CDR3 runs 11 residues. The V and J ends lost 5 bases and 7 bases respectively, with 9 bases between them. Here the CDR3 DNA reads TGTGCCAGCAGCACCACTCTTGAGCAGTACTTC. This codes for CASSTTLEQYF.

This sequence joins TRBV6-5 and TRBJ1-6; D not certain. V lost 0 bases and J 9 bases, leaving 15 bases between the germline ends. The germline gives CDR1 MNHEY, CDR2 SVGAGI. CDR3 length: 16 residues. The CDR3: CASSYSTVLSGSPLHF. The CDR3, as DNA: TGTGCCAGCAGTTACTCGACGGTCCTCAGCGGTTCACCCCTCCACTTT.

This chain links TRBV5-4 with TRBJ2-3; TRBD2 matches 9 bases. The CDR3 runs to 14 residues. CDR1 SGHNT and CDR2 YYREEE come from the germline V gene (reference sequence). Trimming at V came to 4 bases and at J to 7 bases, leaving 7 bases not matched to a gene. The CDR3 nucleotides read TGTGCCAGCAGCGACGGACTAGCGAAGAATACGCAGTATTTT. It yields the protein CASSDGLAKNTQYF.

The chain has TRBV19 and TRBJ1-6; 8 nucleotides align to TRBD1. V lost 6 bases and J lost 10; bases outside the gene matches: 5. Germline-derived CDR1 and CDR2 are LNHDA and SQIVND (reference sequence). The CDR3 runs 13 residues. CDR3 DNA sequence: TGTGCCAGTAGAGGACAGGGATCCTCACCCCTCCACTTT. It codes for CASRGQGSSPLHF.

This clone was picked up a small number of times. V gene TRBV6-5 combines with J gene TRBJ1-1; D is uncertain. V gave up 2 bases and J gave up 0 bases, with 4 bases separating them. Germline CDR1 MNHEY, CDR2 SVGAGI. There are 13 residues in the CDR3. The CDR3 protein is CASSYGMNTEAFF. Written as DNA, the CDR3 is TGTGCCAGCAGTTACGGGATGAACACTGAAGCTTTCTTT.

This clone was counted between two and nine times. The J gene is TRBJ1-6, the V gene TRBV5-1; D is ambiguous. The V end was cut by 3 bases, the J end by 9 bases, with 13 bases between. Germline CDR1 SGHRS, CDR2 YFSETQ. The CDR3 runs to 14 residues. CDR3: CASSSLQWGSPLHF. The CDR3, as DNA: TGCGCCAGCAGCTCTCTCCAATGGGGTTCACCCCTCCACTTT.

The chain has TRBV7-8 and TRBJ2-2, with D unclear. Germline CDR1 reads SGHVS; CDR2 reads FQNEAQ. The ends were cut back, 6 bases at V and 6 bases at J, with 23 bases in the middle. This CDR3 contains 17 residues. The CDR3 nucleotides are TGTGCCAGCAGGGATCACCTGGGCAAGAGTCGGTCCGGGGAGCTGTTTTTT. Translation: CASRDHLGKSRSGELFF.

The CDR3, as DNA: TGTGCCAGCAGCTTGACCCAGGCAAACTATGGCTACACCTTC. Translated: CASSLTQANYGYTF. The chain uses TRBV5-8 and TRBJ1-2; D gene uncertain. The V gene's germline CDR1 is SGHTS and CDR2 YDEGEE. The CDR3 runs 14 residues. Trimming pared 1 base from V and 2 bases from J, leaving 9 bases between. The full variable domain, with the rest looked up from reference TRBV5-8 and TRBJ1-2, is EAGVTQSPTHLIKTRGQQATLRCSPISGHTSVYWYQQALGLGLQFLLWYDEGEERNRGNFPPRFSGRQFPNYSSELNVNALELEDSALYLCASSLTQANYGYTFGSGTRLTVV.

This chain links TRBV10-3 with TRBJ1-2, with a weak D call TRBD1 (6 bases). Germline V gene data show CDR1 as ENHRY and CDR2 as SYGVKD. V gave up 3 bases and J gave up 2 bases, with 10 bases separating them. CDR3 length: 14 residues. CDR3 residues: CAISEGQWNYGYTF. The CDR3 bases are TGTGCCATCAGTGAAGGACAGTGGAACTATGGCTACACCTTC.

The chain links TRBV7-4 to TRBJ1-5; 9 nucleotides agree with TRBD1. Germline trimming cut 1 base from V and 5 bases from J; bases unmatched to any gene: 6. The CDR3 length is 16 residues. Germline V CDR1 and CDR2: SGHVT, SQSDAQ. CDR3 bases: TGTGCCAGCAGCTTAGATTACAGGGGGCGAGATCAGCCCCAGCATTTT. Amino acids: CASSLDYRGRDQPQHF.

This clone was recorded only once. The DNA of the CDR3 is TGCGCCAGCAGTCCCGCAGGGGGGAGCAATCAGCCCCAGCATTTT. Translation: CASSPAGGSNQPQHF. The chain carries TRBV5-1 and TRBJ1-5; 7 bases map to TRBD1. There are 15 residues in the CDR3. V shed 5 bases and J 1 base; nucleotides not matched to a gene: 6. CDR1 is SGHRS, CDR2 YFSETQ, per germline.

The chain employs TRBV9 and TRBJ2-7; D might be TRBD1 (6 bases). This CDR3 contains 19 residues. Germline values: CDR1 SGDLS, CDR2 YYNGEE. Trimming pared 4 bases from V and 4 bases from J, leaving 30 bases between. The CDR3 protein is CASSPDPFATGPLVYEQYF. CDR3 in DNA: TGTGCCAGCAGCCCCGATCCGTTTGCTACAGGGCCCTTGGTATACGAGCAGTACTTC.

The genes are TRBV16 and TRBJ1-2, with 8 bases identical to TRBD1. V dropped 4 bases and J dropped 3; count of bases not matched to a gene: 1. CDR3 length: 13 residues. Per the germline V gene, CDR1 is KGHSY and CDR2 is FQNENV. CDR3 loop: CASSPGQDYGYTF. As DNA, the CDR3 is TGTGCCAGCAGCCCGGGACAGGACTATGGCTACACCTTC.

The chain's CDR3 is CASSYSGLAGEYEQYF. Written as DNA, the CDR3 is TGTGCCAGCAGTTACTCCGGACTAGCGGGAGAGTACGAGCAGTACTTC. The chain recombines TRBV6-5 with TRBJ2-7; 13 bases line up with TRBD2. The trim removed 0 bases at V and 4 bases at J, leaving 3 bases unmatched. Germline CDR1 is MNHEY and CDR2 is SVGAGI. This CDR3 has 16 amino acids.

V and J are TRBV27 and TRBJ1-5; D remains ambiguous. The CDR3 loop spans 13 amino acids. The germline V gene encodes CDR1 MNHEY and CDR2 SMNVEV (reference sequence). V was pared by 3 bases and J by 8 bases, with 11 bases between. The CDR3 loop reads CASSFTPIEPQHF. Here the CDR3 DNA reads TGTGCCAGCAGTTTTACCCCAATTGAGCCCCAGCATTTT.

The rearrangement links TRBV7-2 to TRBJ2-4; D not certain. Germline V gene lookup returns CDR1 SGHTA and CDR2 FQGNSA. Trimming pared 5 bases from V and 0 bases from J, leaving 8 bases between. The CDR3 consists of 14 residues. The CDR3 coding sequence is TGTGCCAGCAGCAACATAGCAGCCAAAAACATTCAGTACTTC. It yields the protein CASSNIAAKNIQYF.

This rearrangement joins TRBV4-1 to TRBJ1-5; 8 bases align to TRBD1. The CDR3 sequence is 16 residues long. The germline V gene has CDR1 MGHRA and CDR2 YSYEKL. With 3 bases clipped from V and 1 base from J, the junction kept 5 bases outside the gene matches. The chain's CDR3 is CASSQPGGRSNQPQHF. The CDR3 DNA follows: TGCGCCAGCAGCCAGCCAGGGGGCAGGAGCAATCAGCCCCAGCATTTT.

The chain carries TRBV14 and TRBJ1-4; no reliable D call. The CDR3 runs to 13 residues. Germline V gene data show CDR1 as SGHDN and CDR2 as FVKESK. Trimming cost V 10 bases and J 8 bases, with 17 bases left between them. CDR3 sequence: CATSRRDGEKLFF. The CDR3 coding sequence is TGTGCCACCTCAAGGCGGGATGGCGAAAAACTGTTTTTT.

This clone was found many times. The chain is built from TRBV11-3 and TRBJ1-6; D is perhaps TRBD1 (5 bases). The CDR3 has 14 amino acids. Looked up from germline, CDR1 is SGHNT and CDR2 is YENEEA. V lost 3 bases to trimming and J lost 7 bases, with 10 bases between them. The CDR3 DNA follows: TGTGCCAGCAGCTTTGGCAGGGAAAATTCACCCCTCCACTTT. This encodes CASSFGRENSPLHF.

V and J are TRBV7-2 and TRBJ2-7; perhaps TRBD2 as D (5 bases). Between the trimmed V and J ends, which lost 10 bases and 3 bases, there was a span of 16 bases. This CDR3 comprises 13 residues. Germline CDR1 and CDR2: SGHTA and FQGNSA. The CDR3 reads CATSISGNYEQYF. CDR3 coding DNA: TGTGCCACCTCGATCAGCGGAAACTACGAGCAGTACTTC.

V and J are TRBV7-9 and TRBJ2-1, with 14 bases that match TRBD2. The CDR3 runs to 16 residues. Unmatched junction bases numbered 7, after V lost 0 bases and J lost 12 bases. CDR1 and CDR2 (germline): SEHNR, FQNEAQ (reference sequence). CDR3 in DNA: TGTGCCAGCAGCTTAGCGATGGGACTAGCGGGAGTTGCGCAGTTCTTC. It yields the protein CASSLAMGLAGVAQFF.

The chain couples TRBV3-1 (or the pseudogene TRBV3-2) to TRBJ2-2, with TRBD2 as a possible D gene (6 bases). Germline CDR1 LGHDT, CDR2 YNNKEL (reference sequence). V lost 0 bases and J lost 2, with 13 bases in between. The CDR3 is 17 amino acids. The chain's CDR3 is CASSQDREGLNTGELFF. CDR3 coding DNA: TGTGCCAGCAGCCAAGATAGAGAGGGACTCAACACCGGGGAGCTGTTTTTT.

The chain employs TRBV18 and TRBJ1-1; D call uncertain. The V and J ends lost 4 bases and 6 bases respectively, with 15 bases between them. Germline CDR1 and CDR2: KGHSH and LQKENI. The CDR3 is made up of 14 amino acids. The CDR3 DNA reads TGTGCCAGCTCACTCCGGACCGTTGAAGCTGAAGCTTTCTTT. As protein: CASSLRTVEAEAFF.